This T cell receptor (beta chain) was identified in a study of blood T cells in healthy people across ages. Findings and caveats of the study: Higher naive T cell percentage went strongly together with higher TCR beta diversity.

A sample-barcoded 5' primer and a J-beta primer mix were used in a second PCR of about 7 to 12 cycles. Using its own MiXCR run on the 5' RACE reads, TCRdb lists one record per CDR3 protein. There are hundreds of thousands of distinct CDR3 sequences in the sample; about 20% occur only once, and roughly a fifth lies in the top ten. The authors drew approximately 9 milliliters of peripheral blood from each donor. Isolation yielded PBMCs, at least 6 million per sample, in every case. Only a few counts were recorded for this clonotype. As yet, its antigen is unknown. V was pared by 2 bases and J by 6 bases, with 3 bases of the junction left unmatched. This CDR3 contains 15 residues. Germline lookup yields CDR1 MDHEN and CDR2 SYDVKM.

Material: blood. The sequence derives from a man between 65 and 85 years old in good health. The chain links TRBV28 to TRBJ2-1; TRBD1 agrees at 11 bases. The DNA of the CDR3 is TGTGCCAGCAGTTTAGGGACAGGGGGACCCAATGAGCAGTTCTTC. Its protein product is CASSLGTGGPNEQFF.